A selection of T cell receptor beta chains follows, all from one sample in a study of cytomegalovirus exposure and HLA in healthy donors. The method was immunoSEQ multiplex PCR; TCRdb's version includes in-frame clones alone and lacks a portion of them. The table lists 180,000 or so clones, about 82% of them singletons. Sample: PBMCs. These receptors were obtained from a female donor in good health and CMV-seronegative. Each CDR3 is given with its conserved first and last residue. Each record gives: J gene, V gene, CDR3 length, CDR3 protein.

TRBJ2-2,TRBV4-3,13,CASSQTGSRELFF
TRBJ1-2,TRBV7-8,14,CASSPGQGPYGYTF
TRBJ2-4,TRBV6-1,14,CASSIETGMDIQYF
TRBJ2-7,TRBV5-1,15,CASSLEAGSRYEQYF
TRBJ1-2,TRBV9,14,CASSVAGGNYGYTF
TRBJ2-6,TRBV10-3,13,CAISLPGANVLTF
TRBJ2-5,TRBV7-2,13,CASSFFVQETQYF
TRBJ2-5,TRBV5-1,15,CASSLPPGQGQTQYF
TRBJ2-7,TRBV29-1,10,CSALADEQYF
TRBJ2-2,TRBV9,14,CASSVHRDTGELFF
TRBJ1-4,TRBV4-1,13,CASSSRVYEKLFF
TRBJ1-2,TRBV19,16,CASSIGVTPSNYGYTF
TRBJ1-6,TRBV6-5,15,CASSFLIPTRSPLHF
TRBJ2-7,TRBV28,15,CASSFLAGGTYEQYF
TRBJ2-1,TRBV29-1,13,CSVRQTGYNEQFF
TRBJ2-3,TRBV30,17,CAWNMAGGKSSTDTQYF
TRBJ2-5,TRBV4-3,16,CASSPTLGGMAETQYF
TRBJ2-7,TRBV11-2,13,CASSLARQGEQYF
TRBJ2-4,TRBV11-2,17,CASSPRGEGSAKNIQYF
TRBJ2-3,TRBV4-3,18,CASSPQGLAGGLTDTQYF
TRBJ2-6,TRBV4-3,18,CASSQDGDRGAGANVLTF
TRBJ2-5,TRBV7-7,13,CASSSNREETQYF
TRBJ2-2,TRBV29-1,16,CSGRAGQGPDTGELFF
TRBJ2-3,TRBV19,15,CASSIGGQGIDTQYF
TRBJ2-4,TRBV6-4,13,CASSERGGLIQYF
TRBJ2-7,TRBV11-2,15,CASSLGLAGEYEQYF
TRBJ1-5,TRBV9,15,CASSVTGDSNQPQHF
TRBJ1-2,TRBV5-1,15,CASSSRFGANYGYTF
TRBJ2-2,TRBV30,15,CAWSVRTGYSGELFF
TRBJ2-5,TRBV10-1,15,CASGGFPAPQETQYF
TRBJ1-4,TRBV9,13,CASSVVGGSELFF
TRBJ1-2,TRBV4-3,15,CASSFRDRATGGYTF
TRBJ2-7,TRBV19,14,CASIQGDGPYEQYF
TRBJ2-2,TRBV7-3,12,CASGPGAGELFF
TRBJ2-5,TRBV29-1,13,CSVEEQFGETQYF
TRBJ2-4,TRBV19,14,CASSSSLYKNIQYF